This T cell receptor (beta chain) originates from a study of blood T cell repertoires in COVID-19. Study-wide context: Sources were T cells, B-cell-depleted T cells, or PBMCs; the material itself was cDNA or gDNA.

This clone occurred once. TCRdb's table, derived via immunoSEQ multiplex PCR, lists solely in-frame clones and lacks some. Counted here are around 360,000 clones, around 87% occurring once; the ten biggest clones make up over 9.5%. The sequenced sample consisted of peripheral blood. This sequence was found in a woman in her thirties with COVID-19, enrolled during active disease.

The DNA of the CDR3 is TGTGCCAGCACTGGACAGGCTAATCAGCCCCAGCATTTT. Its protein is CASTGQANQPQHF. The genes are TRBV2 and TRBJ1-5, with 7 bases fitting TRBD1. The germline V gene has CDR1 SNHLY and CDR2 FYNNEI. Trimming removed 7 bases from V and 4 bases from J; junction bases left unmatched: 4. The CDR3 length is 13 residues.